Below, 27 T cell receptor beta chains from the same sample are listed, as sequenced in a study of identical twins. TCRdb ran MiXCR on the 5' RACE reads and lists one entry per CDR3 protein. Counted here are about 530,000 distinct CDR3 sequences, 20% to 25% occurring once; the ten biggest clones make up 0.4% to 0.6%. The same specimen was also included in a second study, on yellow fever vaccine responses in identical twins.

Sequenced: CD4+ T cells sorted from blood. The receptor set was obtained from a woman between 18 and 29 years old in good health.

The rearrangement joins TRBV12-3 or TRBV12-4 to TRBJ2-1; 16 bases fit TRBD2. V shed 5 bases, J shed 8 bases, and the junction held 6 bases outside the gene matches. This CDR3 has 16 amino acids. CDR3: CASSGGGLAGGYEQFF. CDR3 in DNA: TGTGCCAGCAGTGGGGGGGGACTAGCGGGAGGGTATGAGCAGTTCTTC.

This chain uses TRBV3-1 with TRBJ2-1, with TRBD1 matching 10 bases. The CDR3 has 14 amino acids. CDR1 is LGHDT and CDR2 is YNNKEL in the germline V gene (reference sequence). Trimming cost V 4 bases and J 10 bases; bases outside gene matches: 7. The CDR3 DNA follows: TGTGCCAGCAGCCCCGGGACAGGGGAGTGGGAGCAGTTCTTC. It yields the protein CASSPGTGEWEQFF.

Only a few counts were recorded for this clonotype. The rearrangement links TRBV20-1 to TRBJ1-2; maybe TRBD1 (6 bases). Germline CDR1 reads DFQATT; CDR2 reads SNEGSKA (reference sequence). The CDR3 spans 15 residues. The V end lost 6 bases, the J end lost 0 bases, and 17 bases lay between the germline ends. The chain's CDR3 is CSAYATGQANYGYTF. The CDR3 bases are TGCAGTGCGTACGCCACAGGGCAAGCTAACTATGGCTACACCTTC.

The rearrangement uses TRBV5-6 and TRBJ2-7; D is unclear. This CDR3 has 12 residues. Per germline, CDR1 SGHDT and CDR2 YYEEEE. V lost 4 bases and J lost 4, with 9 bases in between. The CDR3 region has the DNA TGTGCCAGCAGCCTAAGATCTTACGAGCAGTACGTC. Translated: CASSLRSYEQYV.

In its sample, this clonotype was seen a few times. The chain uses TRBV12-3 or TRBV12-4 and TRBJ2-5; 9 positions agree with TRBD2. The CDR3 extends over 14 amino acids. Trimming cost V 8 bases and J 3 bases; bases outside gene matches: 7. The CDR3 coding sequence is TGTGCCAGCCTGGTAGCGGGGGTAGAAGAGACCCAGTACTTC. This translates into CASLVAGVEETQYF.

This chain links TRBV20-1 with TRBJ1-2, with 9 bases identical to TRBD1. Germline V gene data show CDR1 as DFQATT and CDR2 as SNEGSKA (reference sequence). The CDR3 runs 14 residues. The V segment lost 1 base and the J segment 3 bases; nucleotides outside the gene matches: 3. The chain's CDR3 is CSARGQGEYYGYTF. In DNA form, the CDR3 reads TGCAGTGCTAGAGGACAGGGGGAGTACTATGGCTACACCTTC.

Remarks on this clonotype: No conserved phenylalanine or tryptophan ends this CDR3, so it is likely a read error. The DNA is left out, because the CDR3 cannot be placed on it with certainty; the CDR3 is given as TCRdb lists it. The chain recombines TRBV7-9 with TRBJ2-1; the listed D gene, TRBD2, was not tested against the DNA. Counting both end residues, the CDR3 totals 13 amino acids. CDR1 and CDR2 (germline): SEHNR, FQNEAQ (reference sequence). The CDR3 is CASSPQGSGTNFY.

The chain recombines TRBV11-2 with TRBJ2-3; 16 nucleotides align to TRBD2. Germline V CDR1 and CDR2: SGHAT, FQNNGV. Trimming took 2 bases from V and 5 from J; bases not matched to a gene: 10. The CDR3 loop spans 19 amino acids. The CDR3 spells CASSLRFGTSGRDGDTQYF. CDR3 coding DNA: TGTGCCAGCAGCTTACGTTTCGGGACTAGCGGGAGGGACGGAGATACGCAGTATTTT.

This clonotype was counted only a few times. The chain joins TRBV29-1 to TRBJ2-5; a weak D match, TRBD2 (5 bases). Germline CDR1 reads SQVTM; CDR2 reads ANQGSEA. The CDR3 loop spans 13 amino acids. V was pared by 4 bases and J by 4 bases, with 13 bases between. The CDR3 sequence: CSVGVGAGETQYF. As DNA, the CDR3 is TGCAGCGTTGGGGTCGGCGCGGGAGAGACCCAGTACTTC.

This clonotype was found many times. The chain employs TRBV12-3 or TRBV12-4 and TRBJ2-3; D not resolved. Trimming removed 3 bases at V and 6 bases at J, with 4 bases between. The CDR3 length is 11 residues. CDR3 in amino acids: CASSFYDTQYF. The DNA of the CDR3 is TGTGCCAGCAGTTTTTACGATACGCAGTATTTT.

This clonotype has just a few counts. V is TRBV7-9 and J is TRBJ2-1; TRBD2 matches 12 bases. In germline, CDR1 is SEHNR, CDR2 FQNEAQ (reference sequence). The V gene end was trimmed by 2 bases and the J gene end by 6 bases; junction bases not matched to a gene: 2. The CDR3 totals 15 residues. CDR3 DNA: TGTGCCAGCAGCTTATTGACTAGCGGGGGCAATGAGCAGTTCTTC. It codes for CASSLLTSGGNEQFF.

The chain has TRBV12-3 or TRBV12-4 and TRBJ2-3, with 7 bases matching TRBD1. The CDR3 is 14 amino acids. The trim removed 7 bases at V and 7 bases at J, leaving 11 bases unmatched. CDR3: CASTRDSHHNTQYF. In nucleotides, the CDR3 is TGTGCCAGCACCCGGGACAGTCACCATAATACGCAGTATTTT.

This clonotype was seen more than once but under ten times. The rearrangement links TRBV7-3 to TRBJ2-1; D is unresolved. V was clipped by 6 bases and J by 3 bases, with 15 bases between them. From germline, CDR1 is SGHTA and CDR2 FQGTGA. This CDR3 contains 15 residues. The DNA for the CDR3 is TGTGCCAGCAGTCGAACCGGTGACGGCTACAATGAGCAGTTCTTC. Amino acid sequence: CASSRTGDGYNEQFF.

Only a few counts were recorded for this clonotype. DNA for the CDR3: TGCGCCAGCAGCGCAGGGGGGACCGGGCAGCCCCAGCATTTT. Translation: CASSAGGTGQPQHF. V and J are TRBV5-1 and TRBJ1-5; 7 bases map to TRBD1. Trimming at V came to 4 bases and at J to 7 bases, leaving 8 bases not matched to a gene. The CDR3 covers 14 residues. Per the germline V gene, CDR1 is SGHRS and CDR2 is YFSETQ.

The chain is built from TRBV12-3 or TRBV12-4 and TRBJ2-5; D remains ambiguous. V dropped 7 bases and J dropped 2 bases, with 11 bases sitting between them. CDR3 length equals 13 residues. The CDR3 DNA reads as TGTGCCAGCAATTCTAGGGAACAAGAGACCCAGTACTTC. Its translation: CASNSREQETQYF.

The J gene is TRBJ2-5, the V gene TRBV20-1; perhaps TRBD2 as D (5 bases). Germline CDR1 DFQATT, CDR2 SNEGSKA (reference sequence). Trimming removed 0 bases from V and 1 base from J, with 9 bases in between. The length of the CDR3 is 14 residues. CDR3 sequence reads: CSAREVTIQETQYF. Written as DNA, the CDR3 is TGCAGTGCTAGAGAGGTGACTATCCAAGAGACCCAGTACTTC.

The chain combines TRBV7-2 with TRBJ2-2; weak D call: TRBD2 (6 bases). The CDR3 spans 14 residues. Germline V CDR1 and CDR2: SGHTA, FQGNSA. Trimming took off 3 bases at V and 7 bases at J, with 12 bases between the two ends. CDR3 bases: TGTGCCAGCAGCTTGCGGAGGGTCGGCGGGGAGCTGTTTTTT. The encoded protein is CASSLRRVGGELFF.

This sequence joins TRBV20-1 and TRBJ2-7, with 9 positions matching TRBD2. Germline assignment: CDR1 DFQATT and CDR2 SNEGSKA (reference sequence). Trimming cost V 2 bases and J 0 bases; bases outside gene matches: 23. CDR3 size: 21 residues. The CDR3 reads CSARRLPRLTSGLRTSYEQYF. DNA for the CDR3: TGCAGTGCTAGACGTCTTCCGCGACTGACTAGCGGATTACGGACCTCCTACGAGCAGTACTTC.

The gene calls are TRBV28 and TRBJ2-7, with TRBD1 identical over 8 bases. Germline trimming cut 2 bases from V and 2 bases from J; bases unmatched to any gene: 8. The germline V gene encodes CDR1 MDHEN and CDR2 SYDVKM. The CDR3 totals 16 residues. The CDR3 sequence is CASSLPPPQGAYEQYF. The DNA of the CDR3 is TGTGCCAGCAGTTTACCCCCCCCACAGGGGGCCTACGAGCAGTACTTC.

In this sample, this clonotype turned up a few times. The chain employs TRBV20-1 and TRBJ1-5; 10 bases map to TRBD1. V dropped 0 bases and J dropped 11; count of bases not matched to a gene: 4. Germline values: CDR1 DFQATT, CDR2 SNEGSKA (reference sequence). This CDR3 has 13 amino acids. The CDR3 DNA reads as TGCAGTGCTAGAGATGGGACAGGGGAGGCCCAGCATTTT. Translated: CSARDGTGEAQHF.

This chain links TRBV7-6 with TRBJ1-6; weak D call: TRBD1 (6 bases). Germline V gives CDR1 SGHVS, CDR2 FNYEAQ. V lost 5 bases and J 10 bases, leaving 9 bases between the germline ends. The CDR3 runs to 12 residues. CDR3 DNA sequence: TGTGCCAGCAGCACAGGGCGATCACCCCTCCACTTT. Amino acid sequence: CASSTGRSPLHF.

CDR3 in amino acids: CASSPLFSSGTSTDTQYF. The CDR3 bases are TGTGCCAGCAGCCCCCTCTTCTCTAGCGGGACTAGCACAGATACGCAGTATTTT. J is TRBJ2-3 and V is TRBV4-2, with 9 bases that match TRBD2. V shed 4 bases and J 0 bases; nucleotides not matched to a gene: 11. Per germline, CDR1 LGHNA and CDR2 YNFKEQ. This CDR3 has 18 residues.

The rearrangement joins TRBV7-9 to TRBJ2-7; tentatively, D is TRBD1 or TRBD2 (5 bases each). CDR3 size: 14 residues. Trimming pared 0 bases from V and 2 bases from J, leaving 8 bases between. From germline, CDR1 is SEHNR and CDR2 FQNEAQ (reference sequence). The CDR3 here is CASSLAGETYEQYF. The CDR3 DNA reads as TGTGCCAGCAGCTTAGCAGGGGAGACCTACGAGCAGTACTTC.

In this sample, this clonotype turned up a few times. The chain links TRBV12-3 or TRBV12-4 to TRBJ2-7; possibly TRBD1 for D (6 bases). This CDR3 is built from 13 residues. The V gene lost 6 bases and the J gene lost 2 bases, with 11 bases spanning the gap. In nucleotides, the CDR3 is TGTGCCAGCAGGGGGGACACTACCTACGAGCAGTACTTC. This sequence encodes CASRGDTTYEQYF.

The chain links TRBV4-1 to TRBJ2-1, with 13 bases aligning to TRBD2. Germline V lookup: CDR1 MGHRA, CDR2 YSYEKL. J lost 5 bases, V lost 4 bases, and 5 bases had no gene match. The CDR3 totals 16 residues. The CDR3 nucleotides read TGCGCCAGCAGCCCGACAGGACTAGCGGGAGACAATGAGCAGTTCTTC. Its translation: CASSPTGLAGDNEQFF.

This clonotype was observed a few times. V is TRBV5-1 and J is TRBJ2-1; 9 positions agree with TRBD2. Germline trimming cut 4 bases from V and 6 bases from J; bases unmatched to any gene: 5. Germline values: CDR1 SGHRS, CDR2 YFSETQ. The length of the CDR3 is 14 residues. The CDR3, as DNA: TGCGCCAGCAGCGTGATAGCGGGGGCCAATGAGCAGTTCTTC. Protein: CASSVIAGANEQFF.

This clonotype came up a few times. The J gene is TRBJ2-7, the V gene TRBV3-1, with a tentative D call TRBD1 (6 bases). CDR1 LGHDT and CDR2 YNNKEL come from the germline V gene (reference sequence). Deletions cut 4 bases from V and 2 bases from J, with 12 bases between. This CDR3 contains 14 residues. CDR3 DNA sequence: TGTGCCAGCAGCCGGGGACAAACTCCCTACGAGCAGTACTTC. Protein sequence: CASSRGQTPYEQYF.